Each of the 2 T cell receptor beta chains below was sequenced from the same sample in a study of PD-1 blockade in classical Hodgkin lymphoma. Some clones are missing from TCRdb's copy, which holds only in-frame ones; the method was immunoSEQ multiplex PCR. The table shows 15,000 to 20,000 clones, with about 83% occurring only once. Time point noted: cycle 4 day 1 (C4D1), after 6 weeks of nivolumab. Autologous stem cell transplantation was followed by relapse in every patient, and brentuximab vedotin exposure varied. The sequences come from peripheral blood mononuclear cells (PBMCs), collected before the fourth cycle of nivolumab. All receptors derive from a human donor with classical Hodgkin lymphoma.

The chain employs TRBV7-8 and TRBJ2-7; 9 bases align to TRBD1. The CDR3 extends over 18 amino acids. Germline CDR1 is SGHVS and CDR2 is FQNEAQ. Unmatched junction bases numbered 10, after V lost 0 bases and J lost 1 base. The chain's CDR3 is CASSLASPTGGYSYEQYF. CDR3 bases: TGTGCCAGCAGCTTAGCATCGCCGACAGGGGGATATTCCTACGAGCAGTACTTC. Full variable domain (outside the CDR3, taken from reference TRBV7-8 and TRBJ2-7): GAGVSQSPRYKVAKRGQDVALRCDPISGHVSLFWYQQALGQGPEFLTYFQNEAQLDKSGLPSDRFFAERPEGSVSTLKIQRTQQEDSAVYLCASSLASPTGGYSYEQYFGPGTRLTVT.

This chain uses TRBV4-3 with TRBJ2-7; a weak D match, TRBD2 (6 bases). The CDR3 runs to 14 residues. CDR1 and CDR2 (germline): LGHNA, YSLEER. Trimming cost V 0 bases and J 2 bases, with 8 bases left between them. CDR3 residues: CASSQDAGPYEQYF. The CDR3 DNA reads TGCGCCAGCAGCCAAGACGCGGGGCCCTACGAGCAGTACTTC.